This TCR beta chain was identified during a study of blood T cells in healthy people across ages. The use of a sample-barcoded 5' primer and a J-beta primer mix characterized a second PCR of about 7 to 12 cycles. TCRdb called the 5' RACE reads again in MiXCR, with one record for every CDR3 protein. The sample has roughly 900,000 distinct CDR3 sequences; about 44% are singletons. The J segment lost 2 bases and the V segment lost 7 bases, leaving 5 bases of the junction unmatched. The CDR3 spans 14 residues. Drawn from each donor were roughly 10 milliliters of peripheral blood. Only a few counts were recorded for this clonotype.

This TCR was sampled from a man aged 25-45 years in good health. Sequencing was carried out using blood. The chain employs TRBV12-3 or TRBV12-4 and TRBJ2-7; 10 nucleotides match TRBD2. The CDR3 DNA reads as TGTGCCAGCACAAAGCGGGGGGGGACCTACGAGCAGTACTTC. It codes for CASTKRGGTYEQYF.